One and the same sample provided the 30 T cell receptor beta chains below, sequenced in a study of T cells of healthy individuals. TCRdb independently ran MiXCR on the 5' RACE reads; one entry per CDR3 protein. The sample yields 40,000 to 60,000 distinct CDR3 sequences, about 14% seen once. The receptors come from a human donor in good health.

This clonotype was observed a handful of times. V gene TRBV6-2 or TRBV6-3 combines with J gene TRBJ2-3; 10 bases fit TRBD2. J lost 4 bases, V lost 2 bases, and 3 bases had no gene match. This CDR3 has 15 residues. The germline CDR1 and CDR2 sequences are MNHEY and SVGEGT. CDR3 sequence reads: CASSYSGGAADTQYF. The CDR3 region has the DNA TGTGCCAGCAGTTACAGCGGGGGGGCCGCAGATACGCAGTATTTT.

This clonotype was found many times. This chain connects TRBV10-2 to TRBJ1-1; no reliable D call. This CDR3 spans 12 amino acids. Per the germline V gene, CDR1 is WSHSY and CDR2 is SAAADI. Trimming pared 5 bases from V and 3 bases from J, leaving 7 bases between. The CDR3 nucleotides read TGCGCCAGCAGTAATAGTGACACTGAAGCTTTCTTT. Its protein product is CASSNSDTEAFF.

This clonotype has at least ten counts. V usage is TRBV11-2 and J usage is TRBJ2-4; possibly TRBD1 or TRBD2 for D (6 bases each). In germline, CDR1 is SGHAT, CDR2 FQNNGV. The V end was cut by 5 bases, the J end by 1 base, with 18 bases between. CDR3 length: 17 amino acids. CDR3 coding DNA: TGTGCCAGCAGCCACGTTAGGGGGGATAGGGCCAAAAACATTCAGTACTTC. It is translated as CASSHVRGDRAKNIQYF.

With regard to this clonotype: This may stem from a read error, because a much larger clone lies one nucleotide away. The chain has TRBV29-1 and TRBJ2-7; D ambiguous. Germline loops: CDR1 SQVTM, CDR2 ANQGSEA. This CDR3 spans 11 amino acids. DNA of the CDR3: TGCAGCGTTGGACCAGAGCAGCTTCGGCACTTC. This codes for CSVGPEQLRHF.

The rearrangement links TRBV20-1 to TRBJ2-3; a possible D gene is TRBD2 (6 bases). In germline, CDR1 is DFQATT, CDR2 SNEGSKA (reference sequence). The length of the CDR3 is 14 residues. Trimming took 5 bases from V and 2 from J, leaving 14 bases between them. The CDR3 nucleotides read TGCAGTGCTTCGGAGGGCCTTTACACAGATACGCAGTATTTT. Protein: CSASEGLYTDTQYF.

The chain couples TRBV14 to TRBJ1-2; D is possibly TRBD1 (6 bases). Trimming shortened V by 2 bases and J by 5 bases, and 9 bases separated the two germline ends. The CDR3 has 13 amino acids. CDR1 is SGHDN, CDR2 FVKESK, per germline. The DNA for the CDR3 is TGTGCCAGCAGCCAAAGGACAGATTATGGCTACACCTTC. Translation gives CASSQRTDYGYTF.

The sample holds a few counts of this clonotype. This sequence joins TRBV9 and TRBJ2-7; perhaps TRBD1 as D (5 bases). The V gene's germline CDR1 is SGDLS and CDR2 YYNGEE. CDR3 length: 13 amino acids. V was trimmed by 3 bases and J by 2 bases, leaving 9 bases between them. In nucleotides, the CDR3 is TGTGCCAGCAGCGGAACAGGCACCTACGAGCAGTACTTC. This gives the protein CASSGTGTYEQYF.

The chain combines TRBV5-1 with TRBJ2-1; 9 bases agree with TRBD1. The CDR3 is made up of 14 amino acids. J gave up 8 bases and V 3 bases, and 6 bases lay outside the gene matches. Germline CDR1 SGHRS, CDR2 YFSETQ. The CDR3 DNA reads as TGCGCCAGCAGCTCGGGACAGGGTCGGGATGAGCAGTTCTTC. Protein sequence: CASSSGQGRDEQFF. The full variable domain, in which reference TRBV5-1 and TRBJ2-1 provide the parts outside the CDR3, is KAGVTQTPRYLIKTRGQQVTLSCSPISGHRSVSWYQQTPGQGLQFLFEYFSETQRNKGNFPGRFSGRQFSNSRSEMNVSTLELGDSALYLCASSSGQGRDEQFFGPGTRLTVL.

The chain recombines TRBV29-1 with TRBJ2-7; 10 nucleotides line up with TRBD2. The ends lost 8 bases at V and 4 bases at J; junction bases unmatched: 8. The CDR3 length is 13 residues. Germline CDR1 reads SQVTM; CDR2 reads ANQGSEA. In DNA, the CDR3 is TGCAGCCCCGGACTAGCGGAATCATACGAGCAGTACTTC. Translating gives CSPGLAESYEQYF.

The sample holds many counts of this clonotype. The V gene is TRBV29-1, the J gene TRBJ2-4; D is unresolved. The CDR3 is made up of 10 amino acids. The V gene's germline CDR1 is SQVTM and CDR2 ANQGSEA. V lost 7 bases to trimming and J lost 5 bases, with 6 bases between them. The CDR3 DNA follows: TGCAGCGCTGGGGAAAACATTCAGTACTTC. It codes for CSAGENIQYF.

This clonotype was counted a few times. V is TRBV11-2 and J is TRBJ2-3; perhaps TRBD1 as D (6 bases). From germline, CDR1 is SGHAT and CDR2 FQNNGV. Trimming took 1 base from V and 4 from J, leaving 12 bases between them. The CDR3 extends over 15 amino acids. CDR3 sequence reads: CASSLGSRGPDTQYF. The CDR3 bases are TGTGCCAGCAGCTTAGGGAGCAGGGGACCAGATACGCAGTATTTT.

This clonotype was recorded once. This clone may be a read error of a much larger clone one base away. CDR3 protein: CASSYDRPGRNTEAFF. CDR3 DNA: TGTGCCAGCAGTTACGATAGGCCAGGCAGGAACACTGAAGCTTTCTTT. This chain uses TRBV6-2 or TRBV6-3 with TRBJ1-1; D not certain. CDR3 size: 16 residues. The germline V gene has CDR1 MNHEY and CDR2 SVGEGT. V was pared by 2 bases and J by 1 base, with 14 bases between.

In its sample, this clonotype was seen a few times. The chain is built from TRBV5-1 and TRBJ2-3, with 12 bases lining up with TRBD2. With 4 bases clipped from V and 6 bases from J, the junction kept 6 bases outside the gene matches. Germline CDR1 is SGHRS and CDR2 is YFSETQ. This CDR3 has 15 amino acids. The DNA of the CDR3 is TGCGCCAGCAGCACGACTAGCGGGGGCTCTGATACGCAGTATTTT. Translated: CASSTTSGGSDTQYF.

This chain connects TRBV5-1 to TRBJ2-5; D is uncertain. Trimming cost V 4 bases and J 4 bases, with 14 bases left between them. The CDR3 sequence is 14 residues long. The germline gives CDR1 SGHRS, CDR2 YFSETQ. The CDR3 DNA sequence: TGCGCCAGCAGCCTACCCCCACCAGCAGAGACCCAGTACTTC. Its protein product is CASSLPPPAETQYF.

This clonotype has only a few counts. The rearrangement links TRBV5-1 to TRBJ2-3; TRBD2 matches at 8 bases. Losses at the gene ends were 4 bases for V and 1 base for J; bases not matched to a gene: 5. From germline, CDR1 is SGHRS and CDR2 YFSETQ. This CDR3 spans 15 amino acids. Here the CDR3 reads CASSLTRGGTDTQYF. The CDR3 coding sequence is TGCGCCAGCAGCCTCACGCGGGGGGGCACAGATACGCAGTATTTT.

The chain recombines TRBV6-5 with TRBJ1-1; the D is unclear. The germline V gene has CDR1 MNHEY and CDR2 SVGAGI. The CDR3 is 11 amino acids. Between the trimmed V and J ends, which lost 4 bases and 5 bases, there was a span of 5 bases. The CDR3 protein is CASSSTTEAFF. CDR3 nucleotide sequence: TGTGCCAGCAGTTCCACTACTGAAGCTTTCTTT.

This clonotype was recorded a few times. This chain connects TRBV30 to TRBJ1-3; 9 positions match TRBD1. The CDR3 totals 15 residues. Germline values: CDR1 GTSNPN, CDR2 SVGIG (reference sequence). The trim removed 6 bases at V and 0 bases at J, leaving 6 bases unmatched. CDR3: CACTDRGTSGNTIYF. The CDR3 nucleotides read TGTGCCTGTACGGACAGGGGAACCTCTGGAAACACCATATATTTT.

This clonotype was seen many times. The chain has TRBV9 and TRBJ2-7; TRBD1 matches at 7 bases. This CDR3 comprises 14 residues. Trimming cost V 0 bases and J 6 bases; bases outside gene matches: 6. Germline lookup yields CDR1 SGDLS and CDR2 YYNGEE. CDR3 nucleotides: TGTGCCAGCAGCGTAGAAGACAGGGCGGTCGAGCAGTACTTC. Its protein product is CASSVEDRAVEQYF. The full variable domain, rest sourced from reference TRBV9 and TRBJ2-7, is DSGVTQTPKHLITATGQRVTLRCSPRSGDLSVYWYQQSLDQGLQFLIQYYNGEERAKGNILERFSAQQFPDLHSELNLSSLELGDSALYFCASSVEDRAVEQYFGPGTRLTVT.

This clonotype showed up many times. Compared with germline, one end of the junction differs, possibly owing to a read error. CDR3 protein: CATSAGTLTGYTF. The CDR3 nucleotides read TGTGCCACGAGTGCCGGGACTCTAACGGGCTACACCTTC. The rearrangement uses TRBV24-1 and TRBJ1-2, with D tentatively TRBD1 (5 bases). The germline V gene encodes CDR1 KGHDR and CDR2 SFDVKD. The CDR3 runs 13 residues.

This clonotype showed up just a few times. This chain connects TRBV7-2 to TRBJ1-1; TRBD1 might be the D (5 bases). The V and J ends lost 1 base and 11 bases respectively, with 14 bases between them. The CDR3 runs to 13 residues. The germline V gene encodes CDR1 SGHTA and CDR2 FQGNSA. In DNA form, the CDR3 reads TGTGCCAGCAGCTTAGGGTTGGGCGGGGACGCTTTCTTT. Translation: CASSLGLGGDAFF.

Points on this clonotype: This could be a read error, since a much larger clone is one nucleotide away. The chain links TRBV25-1 to TRBJ2-3; D ambiguous. CDR3 length: 14 amino acids. Germline CDR1 and CDR2: MGHDK and SYGVNS. CDR3 bases: TGTGCCAGCAGTATGGGATACATCGCAGATATGCAGTATTTT. Translated: CASSMGYIADMQYF.

The sample holds a few counts of this clonotype. The chain carries TRBV28 and TRBJ2-7, with D possibly being TRBD1 or TRBD2 (7 bases each). The CDR3 extends over 14 amino acids. Per germline, CDR1 MDHEN and CDR2 SYDVKM. V was shortened by 2 bases and J by 6 bases, with 14 bases between the two germline ends. The CDR3 spells CASSLAARGGEQYF. In nucleotides, the CDR3 is TGTGCCAGCAGTTTAGCCGCCAGGGGGGGCGAGCAGTACTTC.

This clonotype showed up many times. The chain recombines TRBV7-2 with TRBJ1-6; unclear D gene. V gave up 3 bases and J gave up 5 bases, with 8 bases separating them. Germline V gene data show CDR1 as SGHTA and CDR2 as FQGNSA. The CDR3 totals 14 residues. The CDR3 sequence is CASSFGSDNSPLHF. Here the CDR3 DNA reads TGTGCCAGCAGCTTCGGCAGTGATAATTCACCCCTCCACTTT. The whole variable domain, remainder taken from reference TRBV7-2 and TRBJ1-6, is GAGVSQSPSNKVTEKGKDVELRCDPISGHTALYWYRQSLGQGLEFLIYFQGNSAPDKSGLPSDRFSAERTGGSVSTLTIQRTQQEDSAVYLCASSFGSDNSPLHFGNGTRLTVT.

This clonotype was detected many times. The rearrangement links TRBV29-1 to TRBJ2-7, with TRBD1 matching over 7 bases. This CDR3 region has 13 residues. The junction had 9 bases not matched to a gene; V was cut back by 6 bases and J by 4 bases. Germline CDR1 and CDR2: SQVTM and ANQGSEA. CDR3 amino acids: CSVGDSDGYEQYF. Here the CDR3 DNA reads TGCAGCGTGGGGGACAGCGATGGATACGAGCAGTACTTC.

In its sample, this clonotype was seen a few times. The genes are TRBV7-3 and TRBJ1-1; possible D gene TRBD1, 5 bases. Germline V gene sequence: CDR1 SGHTA, CDR2 FQGTGA. The CDR3 extends over 13 amino acids. Trimming took off 8 bases at V and 5 bases at J, with 15 bases between the two ends. In DNA, the CDR3 is TGTGCCAGCGGGGAAGGGGTTTGGACTGAAGCTTTCTTT. It codes for CASGEGVWTEAFF.

This clonotype has ten or more counts. V usage is TRBV30 and J usage is TRBJ2-7; D is unclear. This CDR3 has 12 residues. Germline V gene lookup returns CDR1 GTSNPN and CDR2 SVGIG (reference sequence). The V gene lost 0 bases and the J gene lost 4 bases, with 7 bases spanning the gap. The CDR3 DNA follows: TGTGCCTGGAGTGTAAAGGGATACGAGCAGTACTTC. Translated: CAWSVKGYEQYF.

V usage is TRBV12-3 or TRBV12-4 and J usage is TRBJ2-2, with D perhaps matching TRBD2 (6 bases). The CDR3 sequence is 16 residues long. With 7 bases removed from V and 1 base from J, the gap between germline ends came to 16 bases. The CDR3 protein is CASNPSAGRNTGELFF. CDR3 sequence (DNA): TGTGCCAGCAACCCCAGTGCGGGACGGAACACCGGGGAGCTGTTTTTT.

The CDR3 sequence is CASSLSQGRRNQPQHF. CDR3 bases: TGTGCCAGCAGTTTAAGCCAGGGAAGGCGCAATCAGCCCCAGCATTTT. The J gene is TRBJ1-5, the V gene TRBV28; D perhaps matches TRBD1 (5 bases). Germline lookup yields CDR1 MDHEN and CDR2 SYDVKM. This CDR3 is 16 amino acids long. Deletions cut 2 bases from V and 2 bases from J, with 13 bases between.

This clonotype appeared a few times. The chain carries TRBV6-6 and TRBJ2-3, with 7 bases fitting TRBD2. J lost 2 bases, V lost 4 bases, and 3 bases had no gene match. Germline-derived CDR1 and CDR2 are MNHNY and SVGAGI (reference sequence). The length of the CDR3 is 14 residues. In DNA form, the CDR3 reads TGTGCCAGCAGTTCAGCGGGGAACACAGATACGCAGTATTTT. Protein: CASSSAGNTDTQYF.

At least ten counts were recorded for this clonotype. V is TRBV14 and J is TRBJ2-5, with D tentatively TRBD1 or TRBD2 (5 bases each). V dropped 1 base and J dropped 4 bases, with 13 bases sitting between them. CDR3 length equals 15 residues. CDR1 and CDR2 from the germline V gene are SGHDN and FVKESK. CDR3 DNA sequence: TGTGCCAGCAGCCAAGGTCGGGGCCCCCCAGAGACCCAGTACTTC. It is translated as CASSQGRGPPETQYF.